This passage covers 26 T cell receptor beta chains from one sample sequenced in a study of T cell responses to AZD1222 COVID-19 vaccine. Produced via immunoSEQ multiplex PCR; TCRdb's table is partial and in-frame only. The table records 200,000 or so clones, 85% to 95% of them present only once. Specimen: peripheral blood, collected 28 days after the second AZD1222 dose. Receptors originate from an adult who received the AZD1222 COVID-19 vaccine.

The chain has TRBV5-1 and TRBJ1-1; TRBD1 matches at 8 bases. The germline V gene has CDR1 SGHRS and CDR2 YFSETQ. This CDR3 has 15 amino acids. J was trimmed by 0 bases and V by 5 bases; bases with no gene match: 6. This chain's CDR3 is CASRTGADMNTEAFF. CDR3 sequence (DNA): TGCGCCAGCAGGACAGGGGCAGACATGAACACTGAAGCTTTCTTT.

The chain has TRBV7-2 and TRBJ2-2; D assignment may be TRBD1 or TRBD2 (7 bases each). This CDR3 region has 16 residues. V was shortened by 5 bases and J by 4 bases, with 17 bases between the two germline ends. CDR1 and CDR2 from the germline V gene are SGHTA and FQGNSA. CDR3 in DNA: TGTGCCAGCAGCCCAGGGGGGCGGGGGTTCACCGGGGAGCTGTTTTTT. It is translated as CASSPGGRGFTGELFF.

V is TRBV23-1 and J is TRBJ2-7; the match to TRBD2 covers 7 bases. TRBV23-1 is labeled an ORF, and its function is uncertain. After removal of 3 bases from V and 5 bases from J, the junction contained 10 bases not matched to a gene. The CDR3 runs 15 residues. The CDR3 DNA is TGCGCCAGCAGTCATTTTATCGCTAGCGGAAACGAGCAGTACTTC. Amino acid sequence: CASSHFIASGNEQYF.

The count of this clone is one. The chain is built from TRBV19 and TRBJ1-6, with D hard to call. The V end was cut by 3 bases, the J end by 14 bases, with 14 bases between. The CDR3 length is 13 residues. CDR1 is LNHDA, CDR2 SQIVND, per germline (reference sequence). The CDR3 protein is CASSIDMVGSLHF. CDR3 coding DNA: TGTGCCAGTAGTATTGACATGGTTGGGTCCCTCCACTTT.

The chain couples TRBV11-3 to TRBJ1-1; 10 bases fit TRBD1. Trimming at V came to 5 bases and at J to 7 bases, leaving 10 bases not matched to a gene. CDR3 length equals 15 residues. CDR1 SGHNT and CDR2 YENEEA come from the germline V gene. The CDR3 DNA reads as TGTGCCAGCAGCCAACAGACAGGGGGCTTGGGTGAAGCTTTCTTT. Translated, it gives CASSQQTGGLGEAFF.

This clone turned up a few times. The CDR3 sequence: CASSPPTHVVGASGYTF. DNA of the CDR3: TGTGCCAGCAGTCCCCCCACCCACGTTGTGGGGGCGAGTGGCTACACCTTC. This sequence joins TRBV28 and TRBJ1-2; D may be TRBD1 (6 bases). The V end lost 5 bases, the J end lost 7 bases, and 26 bases lay between the germline ends. Looked up from germline, CDR1 is MDHEN and CDR2 is SYDVKM. The CDR3 length is 17 residues.

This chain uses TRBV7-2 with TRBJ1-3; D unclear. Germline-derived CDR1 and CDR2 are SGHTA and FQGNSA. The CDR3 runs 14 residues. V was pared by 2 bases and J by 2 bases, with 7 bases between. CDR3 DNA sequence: TGTGCCAGCAGCTTATGGGGTACTGGAAACACCATATATTTT. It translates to CASSLWGTGNTIYF. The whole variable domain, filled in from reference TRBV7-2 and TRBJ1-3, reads GAGVSQSPSNKVTEKGKDVELRCDPISGHTALYWYRQSLGQGLEFLIYFQGNSAPDKSGLPSDRFSAERTGGSVSTLTIQRTQQEDSAVYLCASSLWGTGNTIYFGEGSWLTVV.

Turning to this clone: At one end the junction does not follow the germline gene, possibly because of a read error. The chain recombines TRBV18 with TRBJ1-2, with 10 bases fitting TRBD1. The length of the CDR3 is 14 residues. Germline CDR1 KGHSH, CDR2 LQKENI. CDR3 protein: CASAPTGGDYGYTF. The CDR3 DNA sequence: TGTGCCAGCGCACCGACAGGGGGCGACTATGGCTACACCTTC.

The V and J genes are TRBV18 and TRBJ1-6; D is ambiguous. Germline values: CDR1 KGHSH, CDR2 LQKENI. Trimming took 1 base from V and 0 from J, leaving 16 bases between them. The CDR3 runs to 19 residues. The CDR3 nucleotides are TGTGCCAGCTCACCACGATCGGACTGGGAGCGCTCCTATAATTCACCCCTCCACTTT. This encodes CASSPRSDWERSYNSPLHF.

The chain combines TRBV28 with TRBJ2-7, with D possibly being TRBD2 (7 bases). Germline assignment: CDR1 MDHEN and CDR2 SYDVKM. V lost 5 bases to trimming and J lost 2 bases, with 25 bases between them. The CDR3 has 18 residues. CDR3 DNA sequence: TGTGCCAGCAGTGCCTATCCTTTCCGGGGGGCGGGAGCCTACGAGCAGTACTTC. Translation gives CASSAYPFRGAGAYEQYF.

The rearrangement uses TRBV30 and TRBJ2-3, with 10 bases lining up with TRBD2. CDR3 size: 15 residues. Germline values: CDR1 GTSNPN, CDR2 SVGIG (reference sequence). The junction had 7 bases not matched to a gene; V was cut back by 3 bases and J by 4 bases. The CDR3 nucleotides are TGTGCCTGGAGCCGCCCTAGCGGGGGCGCAGATACGCAGTATTTT. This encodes CAWSRPSGGADTQYF.

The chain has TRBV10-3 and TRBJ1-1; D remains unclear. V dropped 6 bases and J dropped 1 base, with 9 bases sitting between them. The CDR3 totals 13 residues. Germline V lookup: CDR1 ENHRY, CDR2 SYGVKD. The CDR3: CAISLVPNTEAFF. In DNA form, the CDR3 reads TGTGCCATCAGCCTCGTTCCGAACACTGAAGCTTTCTTT.

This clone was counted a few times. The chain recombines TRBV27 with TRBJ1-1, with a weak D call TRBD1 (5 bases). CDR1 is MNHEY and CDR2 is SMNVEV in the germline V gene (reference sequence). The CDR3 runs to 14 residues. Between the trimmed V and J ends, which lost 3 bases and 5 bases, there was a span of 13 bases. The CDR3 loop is CASSFGGRGTEAFF. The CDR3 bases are TGTGCCAGCAGTTTTGGGGGTCGGGGTACTGAAGCTTTCTTT.

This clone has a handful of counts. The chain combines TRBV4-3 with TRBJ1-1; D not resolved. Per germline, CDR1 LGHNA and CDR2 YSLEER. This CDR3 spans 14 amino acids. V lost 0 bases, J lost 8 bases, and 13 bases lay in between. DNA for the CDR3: TGCGCCAGCAGCCAAGATCTCGGGAATTGGGAAGCTTTCTTT. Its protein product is CASSQDLGNWEAFF.

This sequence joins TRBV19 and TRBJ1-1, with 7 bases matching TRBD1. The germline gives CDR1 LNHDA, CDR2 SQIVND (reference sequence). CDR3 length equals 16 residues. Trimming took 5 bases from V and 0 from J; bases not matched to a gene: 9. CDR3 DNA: TGTGCCAGTAGTTCCCGGGACAGAATCATGAACACTGAAGCTTTCTTT. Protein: CASSSRDRIMNTEAFF. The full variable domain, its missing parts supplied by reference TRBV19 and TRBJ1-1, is DGGITQSPKYLFRKEGQNVTLSCEQNLNHDAMYWYRQDPGQGLRLIYYSQIVNDFQKGDIAEGYSVSREKKESFPLTVTSAQKNPTAFYLCASSSRDRIMNTEAFFGQGTRLTVV.

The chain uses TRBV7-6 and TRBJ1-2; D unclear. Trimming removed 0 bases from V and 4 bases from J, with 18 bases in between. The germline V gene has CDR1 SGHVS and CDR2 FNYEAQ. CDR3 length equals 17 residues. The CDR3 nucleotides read TGTGCCAGCAGCTTAGCGCCTCGATCGGGCGTTGGCTATGGCTACACCTTC. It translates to CASSLAPRSGVGYGYTF. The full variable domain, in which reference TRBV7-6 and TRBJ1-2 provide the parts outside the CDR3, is GAGVSQSPRYKVTKRGQDVALRCDPISGHVSLYWYRQALGQGPEFLTYFNYEAQQDKSGLPNDRFSAERPEGSISTLTIQRTEQRDSAMYRCASSLAPRSGVGYGYTFGSGTRLTVV.

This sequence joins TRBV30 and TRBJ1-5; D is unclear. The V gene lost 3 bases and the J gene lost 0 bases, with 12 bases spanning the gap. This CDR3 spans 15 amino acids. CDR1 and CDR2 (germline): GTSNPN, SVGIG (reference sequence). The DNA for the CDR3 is TGTGCCTGGAGCGCCCGGGTGAATAGCAATCAGCCCCAGCATTTT. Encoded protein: CAWSARVNSNQPQHF.

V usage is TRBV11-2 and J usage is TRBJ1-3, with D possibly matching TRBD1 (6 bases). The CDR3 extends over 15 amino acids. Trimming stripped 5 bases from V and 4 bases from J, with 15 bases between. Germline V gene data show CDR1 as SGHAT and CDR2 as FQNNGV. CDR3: CASSARDISGNTIYF. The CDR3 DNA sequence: TGTGCCAGCAGCGCACGGGACATCTCAGGAAACACCATATATTTT. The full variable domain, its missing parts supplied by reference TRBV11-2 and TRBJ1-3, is EAGVAQSPRYKIIEKRQSVAFWCNPISGHATLYWYQQILGQGPKLLIQFQNNGVVDDSQLPKDRFSAERLKGVDSTLKIQPAKLEDSAVYLCASSARDISGNTIYFGEGSWLTVV.

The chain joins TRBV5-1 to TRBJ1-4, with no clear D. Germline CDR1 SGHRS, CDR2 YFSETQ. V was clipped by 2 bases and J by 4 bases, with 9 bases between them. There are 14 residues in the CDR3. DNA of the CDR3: TGCGCCAGCAGCTTATCCGGACGTAATGAAAAACTGTTTTTT. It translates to CASSLSGRNEKLFF.

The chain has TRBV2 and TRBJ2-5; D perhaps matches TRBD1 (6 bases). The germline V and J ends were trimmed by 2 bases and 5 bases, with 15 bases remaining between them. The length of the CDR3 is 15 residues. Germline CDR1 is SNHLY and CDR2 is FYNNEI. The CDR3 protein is CASSEPQGTGETQYF. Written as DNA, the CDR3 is TGTGCCAGCAGTGAACCCCAGGGGACGGGGGAGACCCAGTACTTC. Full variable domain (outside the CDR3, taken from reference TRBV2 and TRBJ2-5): EPEVTQTPSHQVTQMGQEVILRCVPISNHLYFYWYRQILGQKVEFLVSFYNNEISEKSEIFDDQFSVERPDGSNFTLKIRSTKLEDSAMYFCASSEPQGTGETQYFGPGTRLLVL.

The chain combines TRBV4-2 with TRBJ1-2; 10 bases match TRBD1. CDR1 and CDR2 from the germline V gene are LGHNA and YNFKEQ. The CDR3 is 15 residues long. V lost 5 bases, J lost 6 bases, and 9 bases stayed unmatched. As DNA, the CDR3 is TGTGCCAGCAGCGTCCGGGGACAGGGGTTGGATGGCTACACCTTC. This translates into CASSVRGQGLDGYTF.

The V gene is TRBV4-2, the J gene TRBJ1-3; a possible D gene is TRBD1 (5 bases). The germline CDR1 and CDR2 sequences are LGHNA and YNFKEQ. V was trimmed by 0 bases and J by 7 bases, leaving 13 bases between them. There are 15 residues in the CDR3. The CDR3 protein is CASSQDYQGGNTIYF. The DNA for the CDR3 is TGTGCCAGCAGCCAAGACTATCAGGGAGGGAACACCATATATTTT.

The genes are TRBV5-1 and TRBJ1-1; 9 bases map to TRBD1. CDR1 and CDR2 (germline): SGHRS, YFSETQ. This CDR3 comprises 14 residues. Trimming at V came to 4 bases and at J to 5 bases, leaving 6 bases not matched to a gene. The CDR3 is CASSTDRGGTEAFF. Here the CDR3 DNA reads TGCGCCAGCAGCACGGACAGGGGTGGAACTGAAGCTTTCTTT.

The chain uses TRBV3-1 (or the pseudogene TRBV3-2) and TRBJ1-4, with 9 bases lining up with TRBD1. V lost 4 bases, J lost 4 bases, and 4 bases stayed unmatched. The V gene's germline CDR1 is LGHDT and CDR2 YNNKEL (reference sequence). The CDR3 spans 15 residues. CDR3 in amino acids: CASSRGTGINEKLFF. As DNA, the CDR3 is TGTGCCAGCAGCCGAGGGACAGGGATTAATGAAAAACTGTTTTTT.

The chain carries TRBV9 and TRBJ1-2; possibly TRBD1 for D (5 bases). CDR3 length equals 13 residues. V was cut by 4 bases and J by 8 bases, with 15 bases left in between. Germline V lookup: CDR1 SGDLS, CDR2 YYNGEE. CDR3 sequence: CASSPGPGRGYTF. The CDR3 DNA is TGTGCCAGCAGCCCAGGCCCAGGGCGGGGCTACACCTTC.

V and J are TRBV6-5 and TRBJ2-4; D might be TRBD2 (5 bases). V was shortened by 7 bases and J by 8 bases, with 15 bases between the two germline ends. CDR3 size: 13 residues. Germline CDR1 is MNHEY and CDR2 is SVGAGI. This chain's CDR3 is CASIRGLGDIQYF. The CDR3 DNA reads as TGTGCCAGCATCCGAGGGCTCGGGGACATTCAGTACTTC.